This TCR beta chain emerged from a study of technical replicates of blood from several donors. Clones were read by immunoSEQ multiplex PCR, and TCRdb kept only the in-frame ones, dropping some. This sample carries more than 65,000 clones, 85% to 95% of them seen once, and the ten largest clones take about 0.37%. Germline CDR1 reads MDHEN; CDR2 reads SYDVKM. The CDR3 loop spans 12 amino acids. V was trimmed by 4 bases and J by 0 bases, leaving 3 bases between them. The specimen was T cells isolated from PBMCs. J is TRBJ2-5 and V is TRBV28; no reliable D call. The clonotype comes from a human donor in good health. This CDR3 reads CASSSYQETQYF. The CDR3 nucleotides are TGTGCCAGCAGTTCCTACCAAGAGACCCAGTACTTC.